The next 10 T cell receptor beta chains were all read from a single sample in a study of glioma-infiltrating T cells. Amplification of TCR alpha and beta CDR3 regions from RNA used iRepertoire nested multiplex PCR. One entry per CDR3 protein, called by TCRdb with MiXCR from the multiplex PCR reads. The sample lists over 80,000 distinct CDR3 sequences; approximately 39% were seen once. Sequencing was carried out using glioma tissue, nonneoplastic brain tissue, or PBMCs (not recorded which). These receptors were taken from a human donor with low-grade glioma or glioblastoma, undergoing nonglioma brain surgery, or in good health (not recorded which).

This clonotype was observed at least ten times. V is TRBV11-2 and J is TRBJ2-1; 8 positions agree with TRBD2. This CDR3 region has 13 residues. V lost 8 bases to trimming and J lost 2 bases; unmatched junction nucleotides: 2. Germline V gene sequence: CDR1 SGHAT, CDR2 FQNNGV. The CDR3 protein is CASGGGPYNEQFF. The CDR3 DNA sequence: TGTGCCAGCGGCGGGGGGCCCTACAATGAGCAGTTCTTC.

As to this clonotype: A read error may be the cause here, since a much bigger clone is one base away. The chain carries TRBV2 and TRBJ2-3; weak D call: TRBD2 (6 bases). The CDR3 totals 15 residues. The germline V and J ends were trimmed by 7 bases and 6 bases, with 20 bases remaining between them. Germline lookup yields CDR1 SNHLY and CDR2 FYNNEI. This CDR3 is CASNHWSGRFDTQYF. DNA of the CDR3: TGTGCCAGCAACCACTGGAGCGGGCGCTTCGATACGCAGTATTTT.

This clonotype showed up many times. The CDR3 spells CASSPRRGPVYF. CDR3 bases: TGTGCCAGCAGCCCACGACGGGGGCCGGTGTACTTC. This chain uses TRBV7-9 with TRBJ2-7; D might be TRBD1 or TRBD2, each matching 6 bases. There are 12 residues in the CDR3. The V gene lost 5 bases and the J gene lost 12 bases, with 17 bases spanning the gap. The germline CDR1 and CDR2 sequences are SEHNR and FQNEAQ (reference sequence). The complete variable domain, with remaining parts taken from reference TRBV7-9 and TRBJ2-7, reads DTGVSQNPRHKITKRGQNVTFRCDPISEHNRLYWYRQTLGQGPEFLTYFQNEAQLEKSRLLSDRFSAERPKGSFSTLEIQRTEQGDSAMYLCASSPRRGPVYFGPGTRLTVT.

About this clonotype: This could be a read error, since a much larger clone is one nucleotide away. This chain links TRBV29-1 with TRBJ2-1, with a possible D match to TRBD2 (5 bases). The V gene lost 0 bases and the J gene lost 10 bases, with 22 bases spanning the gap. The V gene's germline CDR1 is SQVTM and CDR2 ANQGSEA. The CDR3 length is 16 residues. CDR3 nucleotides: TGCAGCGTTGAAGATCCGACCCACCAGGAGGTAGGGGAGCAGTTCTTC. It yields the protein CSVEDPTHQEVGEQFF.

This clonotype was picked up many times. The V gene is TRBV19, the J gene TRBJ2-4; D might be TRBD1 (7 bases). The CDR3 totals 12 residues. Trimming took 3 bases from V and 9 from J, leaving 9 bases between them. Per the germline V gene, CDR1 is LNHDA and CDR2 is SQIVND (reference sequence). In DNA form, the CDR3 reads TGTGCCAGTAGTATCCAGGGGGGCATTCAGTACTTC. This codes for CASSIQGGIQYF. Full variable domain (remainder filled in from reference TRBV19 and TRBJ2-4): DGGITQSPKYLFRKEGQNVTLSCEQNLNHDAMYWYRQDPGQGLRLIYYSQIVNDFQKGDIAEGYSVSREKKESFPLTVTSAQKNPTAFYLCASSIQGGIQYFGAGTRLSVL.

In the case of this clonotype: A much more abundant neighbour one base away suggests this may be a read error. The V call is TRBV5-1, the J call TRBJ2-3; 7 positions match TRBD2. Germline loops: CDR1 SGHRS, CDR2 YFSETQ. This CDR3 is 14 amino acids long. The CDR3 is CTSTVGGDTDTQYF. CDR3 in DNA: TGCACCAGCACCGTGGGAGGGGACACAGATACGCAGTATTTT.

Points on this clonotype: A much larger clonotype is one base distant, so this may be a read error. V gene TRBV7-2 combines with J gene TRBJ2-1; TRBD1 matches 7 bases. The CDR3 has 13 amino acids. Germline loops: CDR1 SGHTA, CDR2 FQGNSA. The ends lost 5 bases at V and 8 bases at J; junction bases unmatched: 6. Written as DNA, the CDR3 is TGTGCCAGCAGCCTCCGACAGGGCGATGAGCAGTTCTTC. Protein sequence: CASSLRQGDEQFF.

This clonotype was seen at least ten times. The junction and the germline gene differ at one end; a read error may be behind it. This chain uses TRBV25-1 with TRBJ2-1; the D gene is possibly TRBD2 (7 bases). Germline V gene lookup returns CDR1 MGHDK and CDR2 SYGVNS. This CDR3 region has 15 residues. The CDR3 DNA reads TGTACCAGCAACCCGCAGGGAGGGGGAGGCAATGAGCAGTTCTTC. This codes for CTSNPQGGGGNEQFF.

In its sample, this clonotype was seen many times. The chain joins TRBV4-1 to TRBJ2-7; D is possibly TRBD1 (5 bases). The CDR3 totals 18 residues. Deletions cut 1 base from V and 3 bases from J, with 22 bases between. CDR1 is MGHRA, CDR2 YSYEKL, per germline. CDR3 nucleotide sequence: TGCGCCAGCAGCCAAGTTATAGCCTTGCGGCAGGGTAGCTACGAGCAGTACTTC. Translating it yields CASSQVIALRQGSYEQYF.

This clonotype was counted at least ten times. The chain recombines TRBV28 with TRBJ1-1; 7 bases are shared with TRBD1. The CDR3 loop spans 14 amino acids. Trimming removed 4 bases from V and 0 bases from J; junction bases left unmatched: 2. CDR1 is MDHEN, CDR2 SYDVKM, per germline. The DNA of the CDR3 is TGTGCCAGCAGTTGGGGACAGCTGAACACTGAAGCTTTCTTT. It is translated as CASSWGQLNTEAFF.